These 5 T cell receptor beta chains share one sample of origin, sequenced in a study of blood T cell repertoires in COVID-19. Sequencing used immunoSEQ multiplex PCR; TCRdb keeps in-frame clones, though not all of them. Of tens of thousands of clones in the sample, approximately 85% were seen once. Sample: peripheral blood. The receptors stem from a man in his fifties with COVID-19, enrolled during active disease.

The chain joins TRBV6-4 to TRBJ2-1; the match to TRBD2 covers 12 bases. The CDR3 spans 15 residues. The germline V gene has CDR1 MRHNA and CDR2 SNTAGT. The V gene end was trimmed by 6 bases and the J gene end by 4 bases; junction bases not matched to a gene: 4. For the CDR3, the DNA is TGTGCCAGCAGCCCGACTAGCGGGAGTTACAATGAGCAGTTCTTC. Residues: CASSPTSGSYNEQFF.

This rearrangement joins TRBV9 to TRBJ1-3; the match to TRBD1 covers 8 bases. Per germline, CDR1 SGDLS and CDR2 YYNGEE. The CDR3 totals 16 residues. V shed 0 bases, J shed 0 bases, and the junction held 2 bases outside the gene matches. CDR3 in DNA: TGTGCCAGCAGCGTAGGAGGGACAGGCTCTGGAAACACCATATATTTT. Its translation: CASSVGGTGSGNTIYF.

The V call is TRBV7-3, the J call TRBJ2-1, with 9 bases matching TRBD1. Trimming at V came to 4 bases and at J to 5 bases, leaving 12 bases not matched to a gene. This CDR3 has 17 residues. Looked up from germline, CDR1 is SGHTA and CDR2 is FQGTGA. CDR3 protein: CASSSVGGQGGDNEQFF. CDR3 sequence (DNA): TGTGCCAGCAGCTCCGTGGGGGGACAGGGTGGAGACAATGAGCAGTTCTTC.

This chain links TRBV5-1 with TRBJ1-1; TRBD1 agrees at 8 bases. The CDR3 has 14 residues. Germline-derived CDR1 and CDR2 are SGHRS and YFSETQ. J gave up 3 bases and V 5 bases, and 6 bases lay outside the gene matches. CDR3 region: CASRSRQGYTEAFF. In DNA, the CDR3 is TGCGCCAGCAGGTCCAGACAGGGGTACACTGAAGCTTTCTTT.

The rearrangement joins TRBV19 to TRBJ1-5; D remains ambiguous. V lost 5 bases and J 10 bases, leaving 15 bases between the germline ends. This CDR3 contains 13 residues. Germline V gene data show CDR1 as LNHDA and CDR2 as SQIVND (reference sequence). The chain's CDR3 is CASSPRTGGPQHF. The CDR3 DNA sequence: TGTGCCAGTAGTCCCCGAACTGGAGGACCCCAGCATTTT.